The clone carrying this TCR beta chain has just a few counts. What it binds is not known. V dropped 7 bases and J dropped 0 bases, with 7 bases sitting between them. CDR1 is SNHLY and CDR2 is FYNNEI in the germline V gene. The CDR3 has 12 residues. These data come from a study of coeliac disease. Background on the study: Each coeliac patient was active, refractory type I, or diet-controlled.

Study-wide results and limits: Intraepithelial and lamina propria fractions were not highly pure.

Using immunoSEQ multiplex PCR, the repertoire was profiled, and TCRdb retains in-frame clones only, with some absent. The top ten clones hold roughly 3% of a sample with roughly 6,600 clones, roughly 63% of them seen once. This receptor was taken from an older woman with active celiac disease. The sample consisted of lamina propria lymphocytes from the gut. The V call is TRBV2, the J call TRBJ2-7, with D unclear. The CDR3 DNA sequence: TGTGCCAGCACCGCTAGCTCCTACGAGCAGTACTTC. Protein product: CASTASSYEQYF. Filled out from reference TRBV2 and TRBJ2-7, the complete variable domain reads EPEVTQTPSHQVTQMGQEVILRCVPISNHLYFYWYRQILGQKVEFLVSFYNNEISEKSEIFDDQFSVERPDGSNFTLKIRSTKLEDSAMYFCASTASSYEQYFGPGTRLTVT.